Following are 20 T cell receptor beta chains from one sample sequenced in a study of blood T cell repertoires in COVID-19. Profiled with immunoSEQ multiplex PCR; TCRdb holds only in-frame clones, not every one. Of fewer than 300,000 clones in the sample, roughly 91% are singletons; the top ten hold under 9.5%. The sequenced material came from PBMCs or T cells enriched from blood (not recorded which). The receptors derive from a man between 35 and 55 years old who had recovered from COVID-19.

The chain uses TRBV30 and TRBJ1-2; 12 positions agree with TRBD1. Germline V gene lookup returns CDR1 GTSNPN and CDR2 SVGIG (reference sequence). The CDR3 totals 14 residues. Trimming took 3 bases from V and 4 from J; bases not matched to a gene: 3. The CDR3 DNA follows: TGTGCCTGGAGAGGGACAGGGGGCCGCTATGGCTACACCTTC. Its translation is CAWRGTGGRYGYTF.

The chain carries TRBV5-1 and TRBJ2-5, with 7 bases that match TRBD1. CDR3 size: 14 residues. Germline V gene data show CDR1 as SGHRS and CDR2 as YFSETQ. V lost 5 bases and J lost 5; bases outside the gene matches: 9. CDR3 sequence (DNA): TGCGCCAGCAGATCGACAGGGATTTTGGAGACCCAGTACTTC. It encodes CASRSTGILETQYF.

J is TRBJ1-1 and V is TRBV24-1; D gene uncertain. Trimming removed 4 bases from V and 6 bases from J, with 17 bases in between. This CDR3 comprises 15 residues. From germline, CDR1 is KGHDR and CDR2 SFDVKD. CDR3: CATSEALTRPPEAFF. The CDR3 DNA follows: TGTGCCACCAGTGAGGCTTTAACGAGGCCTCCTGAAGCTTTCTTT.

V usage is TRBV5-6 and J usage is TRBJ2-3; D might be TRBD1 (5 bases). V lost 2 bases and J lost 4, with 14 bases in between. Germline CDR1 SGHDT, CDR2 YYEEEE. This CDR3 region has 15 residues. CDR3: CASSFNRFYSDTQYF. The CDR3 DNA reads as TGTGCCAGCAGCTTTAACAGGTTTTATTCAGATACGCAGTATTTT.

The J gene is TRBJ2-7, the V gene TRBV7-8; perhaps TRBD1 as D (5 bases). This CDR3 contains 15 residues. V lost 2 bases to trimming and J lost 0 bases, with 11 bases between them. Germline values: CDR1 SGHVS, CDR2 FQNEAQ. The CDR3 loop reads CASSLSFRASYEQYF. The CDR3 coding sequence is TGTGCCAGCAGCTTATCCTTCAGGGCCTCCTACGAGCAGTACTTC. The full variable domain, with the rest looked up from reference TRBV7-8 and TRBJ2-7, is GAGVSQSPRYKVAKRGQDVALRCDPISGHVSLFWYQQALGQGPEFLTYFQNEAQLDKSGLPSDRFFAERPEGSVSTLKIQRTQQEDSAVYLCASSLSFRASYEQYFGPGTRLTVT.

The V gene is TRBV5-6, the J gene TRBJ2-7; D might be TRBD1 (6 bases). Germline CDR1 and CDR2: SGHDT and YYEEEE. V was shortened by 0 bases and J by 12 bases, with 19 bases between the two germline ends. CDR3 length: 14 amino acids. The CDR3 is CASSLGGWAGAPYF. CDR3 bases: TGTGCCAGCAGCTTGGGGGGATGGGCAGGGGCTCCGTACTTC.

The chain recombines TRBV6-5 with TRBJ1-1; D is perhaps TRBD1 (6 bases). Germline loops: CDR1 MNHEY, CDR2 SVGAGI. V lost 2 bases and J lost 4, with 17 bases in between. CDR3 length: 16 amino acids. CDR3 sequence: CASSYPTFQGGTEAFF. CDR3 nucleotide sequence: TGTGCCAGCAGTTACCCTACATTTCAAGGGGGCACTGAAGCTTTCTTT.

The genes are TRBV6-5 and TRBJ2-7; D unclear. Germline CDR1 and CDR2: MNHEY and SVGAGI. Trimming left V 2 bases short and J 6 bases short, with 20 bases between. This CDR3 comprises 16 residues. Here the CDR3 reads CASSYTSPVYDSEQYF. In DNA form, the CDR3 reads TGTGCCAGCAGTTACACTTCACCGGTTTATGATTCCGAGCAGTACTTC.

This chain joins TRBV7-2 and TRBJ2-3; D perhaps matches TRBD1 (5 bases). The germline V gene has CDR1 SGHTA and CDR2 FQGNSA. This CDR3 has 17 amino acids. Trimming left V 0 bases short and J 2 bases short, with 15 bases between. The CDR3 loop reads CASSLAGAFANTDTQYF. CDR3 nucleotides: TGTGCCAGCAGCTTAGCAGGGGCCTTTGCGAACACAGATACGCAGTATTTT.

The gene calls are TRBV19 and TRBJ2-7, with 8 bases lining up with TRBD1. V shed 3 bases, J shed 5 bases, and the junction held 6 bases outside the gene matches. This CDR3 has 14 amino acids. The germline V gene encodes CDR1 LNHDA and CDR2 SQIVND (reference sequence). For the CDR3, the DNA is TGTGCCAGTAGTATTGGGGGACAGGTCGACGAGCAGTACTTC. This translates into CASSIGGQVDEQYF.

In its sample, this clone was seen once. This chain connects TRBV18 to TRBJ1-1; possibly TRBD1 for D (6 bases). The CDR3 is 15 residues long. The V gene lost 2 bases and the J gene lost 4 bases, with 14 bases spanning the gap. The germline V gene encodes CDR1 KGHSH and CDR2 LQKENI. CDR3 DNA sequence: TGTGCCAGCTCACCATTGAATCAGGGGTTCACTGAAGCTTTCTTT. It translates to CASSPLNQGFTEAFF.

This chain joins TRBV5-4 and TRBJ2-7, with 7 nucleotides matching TRBD1. V dropped 0 bases and J dropped 3; count of bases not matched to a gene: 3. Germline V gene data show CDR1 as SGHNT and CDR2 as YYREEE (reference sequence). This CDR3 is 14 amino acids long. CDR3 loop: CASSLGRGYYEQYF. In DNA form, the CDR3 reads TGTGCCAGCAGCTTGGGCAGGGGGTACTACGAGCAGTACTTC.

The chain employs TRBV7-2 and TRBJ2-3, with 8 bases matching TRBD2. V lost 1 base to trimming and J lost 1 base; unmatched junction nucleotides: 10. CDR1 and CDR2 from the germline V gene are SGHTA and FQGNSA. The CDR3 spans 18 residues. The CDR3, as DNA: TGTGCCAGCAGCTTAGTGGTCGGGGGGGCCGTCGGCACAGATACGCAGTATTTT. This gives the protein CASSLVVGGAVGTDTQYF. Drawing the rest from reference TRBV7-2 and TRBJ2-3, the complete variable domain is GAGVSQSPSNKVTEKGKDVELRCDPISGHTALYWYRQSLGQGLEFLIYFQGNSAPDKSGLPSDRFSAERTGGSVSTLTIQRTQQEDSAVYLCASSLVVGGAVGTDTQYFGPGTRLTVL.

The rearrangement links TRBV7-3 to TRBJ2-3; D remains ambiguous. Germline V CDR1 and CDR2: SGHTA, FQGTGA. Trimming pared 1 base from V and 0 bases from J, leaving 11 bases between. CDR3 length: 16 amino acids. CDR3 amino acids: CASSLIALPSTDTQYF. The CDR3 DNA follows: TGTGCCAGCAGCTTAATAGCCTTACCTAGCACAGATACGCAGTATTTT.

This clone was detected once. V usage is TRBV18 and J usage is TRBJ2-3; 13 bases match TRBD2. CDR3 length: 22 amino acids. Trimming at V came to 1 base and at J to 0 bases, leaving 16 bases not matched to a gene. Per germline, CDR1 KGHSH and CDR2 LQKENI. CDR3 nucleotide sequence: TGTGCCAGCTCACCACTTCGAATCGGGACTAGCGGGACCCCAAAGAGCACAGATACGCAGTATTTT. Residues: CASSPLRIGTSGTPKSTDTQYF.

The V and J genes are TRBV14 and TRBJ1-2; tentatively, D is TRBD1 (6 bases). Trimming cost V 1 base and J 8 bases, with 8 bases left between them. This CDR3 is built from 12 residues. Germline V gene data show CDR1 as SGHDN and CDR2 as FVKESK. For the CDR3, the DNA is TGTGCCAGCAGCCAAGGGGGGCGAGGCTACACCTTC. Translation gives CASSQGGRGYTF.

V gene TRBV10-3 combines with J gene TRBJ2-3; 9 nucleotides agree with TRBD1. The CDR3 extends over 14 amino acids. Germline V gene sequence: CDR1 ENHRY, CDR2 SYGVKD. Unmatched junction bases numbered 5, after V lost 6 bases and J lost 4 bases. Here the CDR3 reads CAISRDREADTQYF. In DNA form, the CDR3 reads TGTGCCATCAGCAGGGACAGGGAGGCAGATACGCAGTATTTT.

The chain combines TRBV7-8 with TRBJ2-1; the match to TRBD2 covers 9 bases. Germline trimming cut 2 bases from V and 4 bases from J; bases unmatched to any gene: 6. The CDR3 extends over 16 amino acids. Germline assignment: CDR1 SGHVS and CDR2 FQNEAQ. The DNA for the CDR3 is TGTGCCAGCAGCTTATGGGCGGGAGGGTCGTACAATGAGCAGTTCTTC. The encoded protein is CASSLWAGGSYNEQFF.

About this clone itself: At one end the junction does not follow the germline gene, possibly because of a read error. The chain uses TRBV4-2 and TRBJ2-7, with D perhaps matching TRBD2 (6 bases). Per germline, CDR1 LGHNA and CDR2 YNFKEQ. The length of the CDR3 is 16 residues. CDR3 sequence (DNA): TGTGCCAGCAGACAAGAACATAGCGGCAGCTCCTACGAGCAGTACTTC. It is translated as CASRQEHSGSSYEQYF.

CDR3 nucleotide sequence: TGTGCCAGCAGCCCGGGGGGACTATCGGGATACGAGCAGTACTTC. Encoded protein: CASSPGGLSGYEQYF. The chain recombines TRBV28 with TRBJ2-7; 7 nucleotides match TRBD2. CDR1 MDHEN and CDR2 SYDVKM come from the germline V gene. The CDR3 extends over 15 amino acids. Unmatched junction bases numbered 12, after V lost 6 bases and J lost 4 bases. Drawing the rest from reference TRBV28 and TRBJ2-7, the complete variable domain is DVKVTQSSRYLVKRTGEKVFLECVQDMDHENMFWYRQDPGLGLRLIYFSYDVKMKEKGDIPEGYSVSREKKERFSLILESASTNQTSMYLCASSPGGLSGYEQYFGPGTRLTVT.